The 30 T cell receptor beta chains presented below share a single source sample, sequenced in a study of CD8 T cells in Susac syndrome. Random hexamers were used to reverse transcribe the RNA input (about 0.5 to 1 ug). TCRdb recomputed calls from the immunoSEQ multiplex PCR reads with MiXCR, one row per CDR3 protein. The table lists under 200,000 distinct CDR3 sequences, around 95% of them singletons. Specimen: CD8+ T cells from PBMCs. All receptors come from a human donor with Susac syndrome.

V gene TRBV27 combines with J gene TRBJ2-3; 10 bases line up with TRBD2. The CDR3 runs to 16 residues. With 7 bases clipped from V and 4 bases from J, the junction kept 11 bases outside the gene matches. Germline V gives CDR1 MNHEY, CDR2 SMNVEV (reference sequence). The CDR3 protein is CASNVWSSGSPDTQYF. As DNA, the CDR3 is TGTGCCAGCAACGTGTGGTCTAGCGGGAGCCCAGATACGCAGTATTTT.

This rearrangement joins TRBV11-2 to TRBJ1-2; D not certain. Trimming cost V 2 bases and J 2 bases, with 9 bases left between them. Germline CDR1 SGHAT, CDR2 FQNNGV. The CDR3 length is 14 residues. As DNA, the CDR3 is TGTGCCAGCAGCTTATCCTACAAAAACTATGGCTACACCTTC. Protein product: CASSLSYKNYGYTF.

This clonotype was seen a single time. J is TRBJ2-3 and V is TRBV3-1; D gene uncertain. CDR1 LGHDT and CDR2 YNNKEL come from the germline V gene (reference sequence). This CDR3 spans 13 amino acids. Trimming shortened V by 5 bases and J by 2 bases, and 8 bases separated the two germline ends. This chain's CDR3 is CASSSQSTDTQYF. CDR3 bases: TGTGCCAGCAGCTCCCAGTCCACAGATACGCAGTATTTT.

The chain couples TRBV6-4 to TRBJ1-5; D unclear. Trimming shortened V by 7 bases and J by 7 bases, and 14 bases separated the two germline ends. This CDR3 contains 13 residues. CDR1 MRHNA and CDR2 SNTAGT come from the germline V gene. The CDR3: CASTWEFGQPQHF. For the CDR3, the DNA is TGTGCCAGCACCTGGGAATTTGGCCAGCCCCAGCATTTT.

The chain carries TRBV12-3 or TRBV12-4 and TRBJ2-7; weak D call: TRBD2 (6 bases). Trimming removed 6 bases at V and 2 bases at J, with 17 bases between. The length of the CDR3 is 15 residues. The CDR3: CASSPAGGLTYEQYF. CDR3 coding DNA: TGTGCCAGCAGCCCGGCCGGAGGGCTCACCTACGAGCAGTACTTC.

The rearrangement uses TRBV29-1 and TRBJ1-2; 8 bases line up with TRBD1. The trim removed 3 bases at V and 5 bases at J, leaving 2 bases unmatched. The germline V gene encodes CDR1 SQVTM and CDR2 ANQGSEA. The CDR3 length is 12 residues. As DNA, the CDR3 is TGCAGCGTTGAGGACAGGGATTATGGCTACACCTTC. This sequence encodes CSVEDRDYGYTF.

The chain combines TRBV29-1 with TRBJ1-2; a possible D gene is TRBD1 (5 bases). Deletions cut 4 bases from V and 3 bases from J, with 12 bases between. Germline CDR1 SQVTM, CDR2 ANQGSEA. The CDR3 runs to 13 residues. The CDR3: CSVVGELDYGYTF. Written as DNA, the CDR3 is TGCAGCGTTGTAGGGGAGTTGGACTATGGCTACACCTTC.

The chain recombines TRBV28 with TRBJ1-2, with 10 positions matching TRBD1. CDR1 is MDHEN, CDR2 SYDVKM, per germline. The CDR3 is 14 amino acids. Germline trimming cut 6 bases from V and 8 bases from J; bases unmatched to any gene: 9. The CDR3 region is CASSITGTGDGYTF. DNA for the CDR3: TGTGCCAGCAGCATTACAGGGACAGGGGACGGCTACACCTTC.

Here the CDR3 reads CSATSGQTQETQYF. CDR3 bases: TGCAGTGCTACAAGCGGACAAACTCAAGAGACCCAGTACTTC. The V call is TRBV20-1, the J call TRBJ2-5; D could derive from TRBD1 or TRBD2 (5 bases each). This CDR3 comprises 14 residues. The V and J ends lost 4 bases and 2 bases respectively, with 14 bases between them. Germline V CDR1 and CDR2: DFQATT, SNEGSKA (reference sequence).

The chain combines TRBV19 with TRBJ2-2; D unresolved. Germline CDR1 reads LNHDA; CDR2 reads SQIVND (reference sequence). V was cut by 3 bases and J by 2 bases, with 10 bases left in between. This CDR3 region has 15 residues. The CDR3 spells CASSIPSTNTGELFF. Written as DNA, the CDR3 is TGTGCCAGTAGTATTCCCTCGACTAACACCGGGGAGCTGTTTTTT.

The V and J genes are TRBV2 and TRBJ1-2; D is ambiguous. The germline CDR1 and CDR2 sequences are SNHLY and FYNNEI. The CDR3 spans 10 residues. Between the trimmed V and J ends, which lost 6 bases and 2 bases, there was a span of 1 base. CDR3 in amino acids: CASRNYGYTF. CDR3 in DNA: TGTGCCAGCAGGAACTATGGCTACACCTTC.

This sequence joins TRBV12-3 or TRBV12-4 and TRBJ2-7, with D possibly being TRBD2 (6 bases). Trimming left V 1 base short and J 3 bases short, with 7 bases between. The CDR3 is 13 amino acids. For the CDR3, the DNA is TGTGCCAGCAGTTTAGGGACTAACTACGAGCAGTACTTC. It specifies CASSLGTNYEQYF.

The chain joins TRBV20-1 to TRBJ1-6; TRBD1 matches 9 bases. CDR3 length: 15 amino acids. The germline gives CDR1 DFQATT, CDR2 SNEGSKA (reference sequence). V lost 4 bases, J lost 6 bases, and 7 bases stayed unmatched. CDR3 amino acids: CSANPSTGGNSPLHF. The CDR3 DNA reads TGCAGTGCTAACCCGTCGACAGGGGGTAATTCACCCCTCCACTTT.

The chain combines TRBV19 with TRBJ1-5; 7 nucleotides align to TRBD1. V lost 5 bases to trimming and J lost 5 bases; unmatched junction nucleotides: 6. This CDR3 is built from 14 residues. Germline lookup yields CDR1 LNHDA and CDR2 SQIVND (reference sequence). The CDR3 DNA reads as TGTGCCAGTAGTCCGGGGACAGTTTATCAGCCCCAGCATTTT. Translated: CASSPGTVYQPQHF.

V and J are TRBV9 and TRBJ2-3; D remains ambiguous. V lost 0 bases to trimming and J lost 0 bases, with 5 bases between them. Germline values: CDR1 SGDLS, CDR2 YYNGEE. This CDR3 is 14 amino acids long. In nucleotides, the CDR3 is TGTGCCAGCAGCGTAGTAACTAGCACAGATACGCAGTATTTT. This encodes CASSVVTSTDTQYF.

The chain uses TRBV12-3 or TRBV12-4 and TRBJ2-7; 13 bases agree with TRBD2. The trim removed 3 bases at V and 4 bases at J, leaving 12 bases unmatched. There are 18 residues in the CDR3. As DNA, the CDR3 is TGTGCCAGCAGTTTCCAGGAAGGACTAGCGGGAGTGCTGTACGAGCAGTACTTC. Translated, it gives CASSFQEGLAGVLYEQYF.

V is TRBV5-1 and J is TRBJ2-1; D possibly corresponds to TRBD2 (5 bases). CDR3 size: 16 residues. Per germline, CDR1 SGHRS and CDR2 YFSETQ. Trimming left V 0 bases short and J 3 bases short, with 13 bases between. This CDR3 reads CASSLAPGIYYNEQFF. Written as DNA, the CDR3 is TGCGCCAGCAGCTTGGCCCCGGGGATATACTACAATGAGCAGTTCTTC.

The gene calls are TRBV10-3 and TRBJ2-7; 9 bases are a match to TRBD1. Germline V lookup: CDR1 ENHRY, CDR2 SYGVKD. Unmatched junction bases numbered 7, after V lost 10 bases and J lost 3 bases. The CDR3 is 13 residues long. CDR3 region: CATAPGQGYEQYF. DNA of the CDR3: TGTGCCACTGCTCCGGGACAGGGCTACGAGCAGTACTTC.

This rearrangement joins TRBV29-1 to TRBJ2-7, with 10 bases fitting TRBD2. Germline CDR1 SQVTM, CDR2 ANQGSEA. This CDR3 has 15 amino acids. Unmatched junction bases numbered 6, after V lost 0 bases and J lost 4 bases. As DNA, the CDR3 is TGCAGCGTTGAAGAGACTAGCGGGTTGAATTACGAGCAGTACTTC. Encoded protein: CSVEETSGLNYEQYF.

The chain links TRBV2 to TRBJ1-6; possibly TRBD1 for D (5 bases). The CDR3 loop spans 13 amino acids. The ends were cut back, 6 bases at V and 9 bases at J, with 12 bases in the middle. The germline CDR1 and CDR2 sequences are SNHLY and FYNNEI. CDR3 bases: TGTGCCAGCAGCGTAGGGGTGGCTTCACCCCTCCACTTT. Translation: CASSVGVASPLHF. Full variable domain (remainder filled in from reference TRBV2 and TRBJ1-6): EPEVTQTPSHQVTQMGQEVILRCVPISNHLYFYWYRQILGQKVEFLVSFYNNEISEKSEIFDDQFSVERPDGSNFTLKIRSTKLEDSAMYFCASSVGVASPLHFGNGTRLTVT.

The V call is TRBV6-5, the J call TRBJ1-1; no firm D call. Trimming took 2 bases from V and 2 from J, leaving 12 bases between them. Per the germline V gene, CDR1 is MNHEY and CDR2 is SVGAGI. The CDR3 runs 15 residues. The CDR3 DNA follows: TGTGCCAGCAGTTACCACGCCGACGTTAACACTGAAGCTTTCTTT. Amino acid sequence: CASSYHADVNTEAFF.

CDR3 bases: TGTGCCTGGAGTGTATCTGGCTATGGCTACACCTTC. Its protein is CAWSVSGYGYTF. The chain employs TRBV30 and TRBJ1-2; D unclear. CDR3 length: 12 residues. Trimming took off 0 bases at V and 4 bases at J, with 6 bases between the two ends. Germline values: CDR1 GTSNPN, CDR2 SVGIG (reference sequence).

The chain couples TRBV5-1 to TRBJ2-1; 13 nucleotides match TRBD2. CDR3 length equals 17 residues. V dropped 0 bases and J dropped 2; count of bases not matched to a gene: 2. CDR1 and CDR2 from the germline V gene are SGHRS and YFSETQ. CDR3 sequence (DNA): TGCGCCAGCAGCTTGGGGGGACTAGCGGGGACCTACAATGAGCAGTTCTTC. It encodes CASSLGGLAGTYNEQFF.

The V and J genes are TRBV6-5 and TRBJ1-1, with 7 bases lining up with TRBD1. Germline CDR1 and CDR2: MNHEY and SVGAGI. This CDR3 contains 13 residues. V shed 6 bases and J 4 bases; nucleotides not matched to a gene: 5. CDR3 sequence (DNA): TGTGCCAGCAGACAACAGGGGTTCACTGAAGCTTTCTTT. Translation gives CASRQQGFTEAFF.

The chain carries TRBV24-1 and TRBJ2-1; weak D call: TRBD2 (6 bases). With 3 bases removed from V and 1 base from J, the gap between germline ends came to 27 bases. CDR1 KGHDR and CDR2 SFDVKD come from the germline V gene. The CDR3 contains 21 residues. CDR3 in DNA: TGTGCCACCAGTGATCACGAAAACAAAGGGACGGGGGTTAGTTCCTACAATGAGCAGTTCTTC. Amino acid sequence: CATSDHENKGTGVSSYNEQFF.

This clonotype appeared a few times. The genes are TRBV29-1 and TRBJ2-7; the match to TRBD1 covers 7 bases. The CDR3 is 11 amino acids. V was pared by 8 bases and J by 2 bases, with 3 bases of the junction left unmatched. CDR1 and CDR2 (germline): SQVTM, ANQGSEA. The CDR3 loop is CSKGATYEQYF. The CDR3 DNA reads TGCAGCAAGGGGGCAACCTACGAGCAGTACTTC.

The chain combines TRBV27 with TRBJ1-5, with TRBD1 as a possible D gene (5 bases). Germline CDR1 reads MNHEY; CDR2 reads SMNVEV (reference sequence). CDR3 length: 12 residues. Deletions cut 6 bases from V and 4 bases from J, with 7 bases between. The CDR3, as DNA: TGTGCCAGCAGAAGGGGAAATCAGCCCCAGCATTTT. It translates to CASRRGNQPQHF.

This clonotype was counted only a few times. V is TRBV28 and J is TRBJ2-1; D is uncertain. This CDR3 is 11 amino acids long. Between the trimmed V and J ends, which lost 2 bases and 10 bases, there was a span of 6 bases. From germline, CDR1 is MDHEN and CDR2 SYDVKM. The CDR3 is CASSLGREQFF. As DNA, the CDR3 is TGTGCCAGCAGTTTAGGAAGGGAGCAGTTCTTC.

The chain has TRBV3-1 and TRBJ2-1, with a possible D match to TRBD2 (5 bases). The CDR3 has 15 amino acids. From germline, CDR1 is LGHDT and CDR2 YNNKEL (reference sequence). V shed 10 bases and J shed 4 bases, with 20 bases lying between them. This CDR3 is CATKPGSGLYNEQFF. The CDR3 DNA sequence: TGTGCCACCAAACCTGGGAGTGGGCTATACAATGAGCAGTTCTTC.

The chain uses TRBV21-1 and TRBJ2-4. TRBV21-1 corresponds to a pseudogene. The CDR3 spans 14 residues. The CDR3 loop reads CASSKERAKNIQYF. In DNA form, the CDR3 reads TGTGCCAGCAGCAAAGAAAGGGCCAAAAACATTCAGTACTTC.